The present entry profiles one TCR beta chain with its context. Its antigen is unknown. Qualities for individual bases were not recorded, and no much larger clone is one base off. The data stem from a study of CD8 T cells in Susac syndrome (dated by TCRdb to the late 2010s). Notes on the research overall: Whether CD8+ T cell activation and differentiation in Susac syndrome was antigen driven was tested using repertoire sequencing. The study compared CD8+ T cell repertoire clonality among around 11 healthy donors, around 14 Susac syndrome patients and fewer than 19 multiple sclerosis patients.

RNA was extracted with the RNeasy kit and roughly 0.45 to 1 ug was reverse transcribed using random hexamers. TCR beta CDR3 regions were amplified with the immunoSEQ multiplex PCR assay covering 54 Vbeta and 13 Jbeta segments. To correct PCR amplification bias, a synthetic template baseline was used for both primer optimization and computational correction. In the authors' own workflow: Reads were assigned to V, D and J genes according to IMGT and analyzed in immunoSEQ Analyzer, with only productive sequences retained. Clonality was calculated as one minus the Shannon entropy normalized by log2 of the number of productive unique sequences. For each patient and control, public and private clones were evaluated within the 100 most prevalent clones. Clones were defined as Susac-specific when absent from the healthy and MS cohorts, from over 950 published viral clones and from other ImmuneACCESS disease sequences. TCRdb passed the public sequencing reads through fastp at Q25 and MiXCR, retaining productive beta sequences. Each entry is one CDR3 protein sequence, shown with its most common DNA and genes. V and J calls and clone size were set by TCRdb, not the authors. The table for this sample lists some 260,000 distinct CDR3 sequences; 85% of them were counted only once. The ten largest clones capture over 0.09% of the sample.

Beyond this particular receptor, the publication reports: The number of individuals in the TCR sequencing and HLA analysis was acknowledged as relatively small.

CDR1 and CDR2 were assigned from the germline V gene as SNHLY and FYNNEI. V is pared back by 5 bases and J by 8 bases, with 30 bases lying between the germline termini. From cysteine to phenylalanine, the CDR3 is 18 amino acids long. CDR3 DNA only is kept here, 54 bases in frame from base 1. High-throughput TCR beta sequencing profiled peripheral blood CD8+ and CD4+ T cells from healthy donors, Susac syndrome patients and multiple sclerosis patients. Treatment-naive patients with stable or active relapsing-remitting disease fulfilling revised McDonald criteria were used as multiple sclerosis controls. Bulk CD8+ and CD4+ T cells were purified by magnetic negative isolation, while CD8+ TEMRA cells were enriched using FACS. Blood was collected in EDTA tubes and processed within 24 hours, with PBMCs isolated through density gradient centrifugation. PBMCs intended for TCR sequencing were cryopreserved in liquid nitrogen and were subsequently thawed in a 37 degrees C water bath. A purity of at least 90% was achieved for sorted or isolated CD4+, CD8+ and CD8+ TEMRA cells.

This sequence was found in a human donor with multiple sclerosis. The chain is made from TRBV2 and TRBJ1-2, with TRBD1 tentatively as D gene (6 bases match). Material: CD8+ T cells from PBMCs. The CDR3 here reads CASSLSRTGTRFTWGYTF. The DNA sequence is as follows: TGTGCCAGCAGTTTATCCCGCACCGGGACAAGGTTTACATGGGGCTACACCTTC.